Presented here are 28 T cell receptor beta chains from one specimen sequenced in a study of T cell repertoires in cytomegalovirus infection. TCRdb ran MiXCR on the reads and lists one entry per CDR3 protein. Of about 890,000 distinct CDR3 sequences in the sample, approximately 31% were seen once. These receptors are not linked to any known antigen. The sequences come from cultured CD8+ T cells from PBMCs, collected from culture after CMV antigen stimulation. These receptors were obtained from a human donor in good health (CMV status not recorded). Some clones in this sample may be carry-over from other donors' samples.

The chain carries TRBV7-2 and TRBJ2-1, with TRBD1 as a possible D gene (5 bases). V lost 7 bases and J 2 bases, leaving 9 bases between the germline ends. Germline V gives CDR1 SGHTA, CDR2 FQGNSA. This CDR3 is 13 amino acids long. CDR3 coding DNA: TGTGCCAGCAACGGACACCCCTACAATGAGCAGTTCTTC. The encoded protein is CASNGHPYNEQFF.

V and J are TRBV7-3 and TRBJ1-1; D not certain. V lost 5 bases, J lost 0 bases, and 19 bases lay in between. Per the germline V gene, CDR1 is SGHTA and CDR2 is FQGTGA. The CDR3 is 17 amino acids. CDR3 amino acids: CASSLGPSLDLNTEAFF. As DNA, the CDR3 is TGTGCCAGCAGCCTCGGGCCTTCGCTGGACTTGAACACTGAAGCTTTCTTT.

About this clonotype: At one of its ends the junction is not consistent with the germline gene, which may arise from a read error. The gene calls are TRBV6-1 and TRBJ2-1; D gene ambiguous. CDR3 length: 13 amino acids. The germline V gene encodes CDR1 MNHNS and CDR2 SASEGT. The CDR3 here is CASSERSYHEQFF. CDR3 in DNA: TGTGCCAGCAGTGAACGGAGCTACCATGAGCAGTTCTTC.

This chain links TRBV20-1 with TRBJ2-4; D gene uncertain. Germline CDR1 reads DFQATT; CDR2 reads SNEGSKA (reference sequence). Trimming removed 1 base from V and 8 bases from J, with 18 bases in between. The CDR3 is made up of 15 amino acids. CDR3 loop: CSARVEPILVDIQYF. For the CDR3, the DNA is TGCAGTGCTAGAGTAGAGCCCATCTTGGTCGACATTCAGTACTTC.

This clonotype occurred a few times. The chain combines TRBV6-5 with TRBJ2-3, with 7 bases aligning to TRBD2. The CDR3 runs 15 residues. CDR1 is MNHEY and CDR2 is SVGAGI in the germline V gene. V shed 2 bases and J 2 bases; nucleotides not matched to a gene: 4. CDR3 protein: CASSYRGGVTDTQYF. In DNA form, the CDR3 reads TGTGCCAGCAGTTACCGGGGAGGGGTCACAGATACGCAGTATTTT.

This clonotype has a count of ten or more. This chain uses TRBV6-2 or TRBV6-3 with TRBJ2-5; possible D gene TRBD2, 6 bases. CDR3 length equals 17 residues. Germline V lookup: CDR1 MNHEY, CDR2 SVGEGT. V was clipped by 2 bases and J by 7 bases, with 23 bases between them. As DNA, the CDR3 is TGTGCCAGCAGTTACCCCCTTGTAGCGGTTCCTCGAACGACCCAGTACTTC. It yields the protein CASSYPLVAVPRTTQYF.

The genes are TRBV4-3 and TRBJ1-1, with D possibly being TRBD1 (6 bases). Germline values: CDR1 LGHNA, CDR2 YSLEER. The CDR3 extends over 14 amino acids. Trimming pared 1 base from V and 6 bases from J, leaving 12 bases between. Here the CDR3 DNA reads TGCGCCAGCAGCCAAGTCTGGACAGCGGCTGAAGCTTTCTTT. As protein: CASSQVWTAAEAFF.

This clonotype was seen once. A much larger clone lies a single base off, so this may be a read error. This rearrangement joins TRBV7-8 to TRBJ1-2, with 8 bases lining up with TRBD1. This CDR3 is built from 17 residues. Germline assignment: CDR1 SGHVS and CDR2 FQNEAQ. V was pared by 2 bases and J by 4 bases, with 12 bases of the junction left unmatched. The CDR3 here is CASSLSGTGRSTYGYTF. Here the CDR3 DNA reads TGTGCCAGCAGCTTATCCGGGACAGGCCGGTCTACCTATGGCTACACCTTC.

This clonotype was seen only once. V and J are TRBV15 and TRBJ1-1; the D is unclear. CDR3 length: 13 residues. The germline CDR1 and CDR2 sequences are LNHNV and YYDKDF (reference sequence). Trimming took off 4 bases at V and 6 bases at J, with 12 bases between the two ends. For the CDR3, the DNA is TGTGCCACCAGCACGAGGGTAGACGCTGAAGCTTTCTTT. Its protein product is CATSTRVDAEAFF.

The rearrangement joins TRBV10-3 to TRBJ2-5; 7 bases fit TRBD2. CDR3 length: 14 residues. V was clipped by 3 bases and J by 5 bases; unmatched bases: 6. Per germline, CDR1 ENHRY and CDR2 SYGVKD. The CDR3 protein is CAISELTSKETQYF. CDR3 coding DNA: TGTGCCATCAGTGAATTGACTAGCAAGGAGACCCAGTACTTC.

The chain couples TRBV6-1 to TRBJ2-1; D is undetermined. The CDR3 is 14 amino acids. V was shortened by 6 bases and J by 0 bases, with 9 bases between the two germline ends. CDR1 and CDR2 from the germline V gene are MNHNS and SASEGT. This CDR3 reads CASRNWGSYNEQFF. Here the CDR3 DNA reads TGTGCCAGCAGAAATTGGGGCTCCTACAATGAGCAGTTCTTC.

On this clonotype itself: This may be a read error: a much more frequent sequence differs by one nucleotide. V usage is TRBV7-2 and J usage is TRBJ2-7; D is possibly TRBD1 (5 bases). Germline values: CDR1 SGHTA, CDR2 FQGNSA. The CDR3 is 13 amino acids. Here the CDR3 DNA reads TGTGTCAGCAGCACGGACAAGAACTACGAGCAGTACGTC. It codes for CVSSTDKNYEQYV.

This clonotype was seen at least ten times. The rearrangement links TRBV15 to TRBJ1-5; D may be TRBD1 (5 bases). The CDR3 consists of 13 residues. Trimming took off 8 bases at V and 2 bases at J, with 10 bases between the two ends. CDR1 and CDR2 (germline): LNHNV, YYDKDF (reference sequence). The CDR3 region has the DNA TGTGCCACCTCGAGGGGCGGCAATCAGCCCCAGCATTTT. Translating it yields CATSRGGNQPQHF.

This clonotype was detected ten times or more. CDR3 coding DNA: TGTGCCAGCAGTCTAACACAGCGCTCACCCCTCCACTTT. Amino acid sequence: CASSLTQRSPLHF. The rearrangement joins TRBV6-5 to TRBJ1-6, with D unresolved. The CDR3 extends over 13 amino acids. Germline CDR1 reads MNHEY; CDR2 reads SVGAGI. V lost 5 bases and J 10 bases, leaving 12 bases between the germline ends.

V gene TRBV28 combines with J gene TRBJ1-4; D unclear. The CDR3 spans 14 residues. Germline V lookup: CDR1 MDHEN, CDR2 SYDVKM. The V gene lost 5 bases and the J gene lost 3 bases, with 10 bases spanning the gap. The CDR3 DNA reads as TGTGCCAGCAGTAAGCCGGGAGCTAATGAAAAACTGTTTTTT. It is translated as CASSKPGANEKLFF.

CDR3 nucleotide sequence: TGTGCCAGCCGCCTGAGGGCGGAGACCCAGTACTTC. Residues: CASRLRAETQYF. The chain couples TRBV6-6 to TRBJ2-5; D perhaps matches TRBD2 (5 bases). The V end lost 8 bases, the J end lost 5 bases, and 12 bases lay between the germline ends. Germline V gives CDR1 MNHNY, CDR2 SVGAGI (reference sequence). The CDR3 totals 12 residues.

J is TRBJ2-5 and V is TRBV12-3 or TRBV12-4; D is unresolved. The CDR3 is 12 residues long. V was trimmed by 8 bases and J by 5 bases, leaving 12 bases between them. This CDR3 reads CASASRVETQYF. CDR3 DNA sequence: TGTGCCAGCGCCTCAAGGGTGGAGACCCAGTACTTC.

The rearrangement links TRBV20-1 to TRBJ1-3; maybe TRBD1 (5 bases). V shed 6 bases and J shed 0 bases, with 21 bases lying between them. CDR3 length equals 17 residues. CDR1 is DFQATT and CDR2 is SNEGSKA in the germline V gene (reference sequence). The CDR3 loop reads CSATPPGLGDSGNTIYF. CDR3 bases: TGCAGTGCAACCCCGCCGGGACTCGGCGACTCTGGAAACACCATATATTTT.

The chain carries TRBV6-5 and TRBJ2-7; perhaps TRBD2 as D (5 bases). The CDR3 runs to 12 residues. CDR1 and CDR2 (germline): MNHEY, SVGAGI. The V gene lost 0 bases and the J gene lost 7 bases, with 7 bases spanning the gap. The DNA for the CDR3 is TGTGCCAGCAGTTACTCGACTACGGAGCAGTACTTC. Translation gives CASSYSTTEQYF.

This clonotype was counted only a few times. This chain connects TRBV5-4 to TRBJ1-2, with 12 bases that match TRBD1. CDR3 length equals 14 residues. With 5 bases clipped from V and 6 bases from J, the junction kept 5 bases outside the gene matches. Germline V gene lookup returns CDR1 SGHNT and CDR2 YYREEE (reference sequence). CDR3 in amino acids: CASRQGQGANGYTF. CDR3 nucleotide sequence: TGTGCCAGCAGGCAGGGACAGGGGGCTAATGGCTACACCTTC.

This rearrangement joins TRBV2 to TRBJ2-7; possibly TRBD1 for D (6 bases). Deletions cut 6 bases from V and 3 bases from J, with 12 bases between. This CDR3 is built from 13 residues. CDR1 and CDR2 (germline): SNHLY, FYNNEI. The CDR3 is CASRSGQSYEQYF. DNA of the CDR3: TGTGCCAGCAGATCCGGACAGAGCTACGAGCAGTACTTC.

The chain has TRBV6-5 and TRBJ1-2; no reliable D call. V lost 0 bases to trimming and J lost 8 bases, with 13 bases between them. The CDR3 has 14 amino acids. Looked up from germline, CDR1 is MNHEY and CDR2 is SVGAGI. The CDR3, as DNA: TGTGCCAGCAGTTACTCGGGAACTACGGGCGGCTACACCTTC. Translation: CASSYSGTTGGYTF.

The chain combines TRBV2 with TRBJ2-1; maybe TRBD1 (6 bases). Trimming removed 1 base from V and 4 bases from J, with 14 bases in between. CDR1 and CDR2 (germline): SNHLY, FYNNEI. There are 16 residues in the CDR3. As DNA, the CDR3 is TGTGCCAGCAGTGAAGGGCAGGGGTCTTCATACAATGAGCAGTTCTTC. Protein: CASSEGQGSSYNEQFF.

As for this clonotype: The junction departs from germline at one end; a sequencing error may be responsible. The genes are TRBV19 and TRBJ2-1; D is ambiguous. The CDR3 has 13 amino acids. CDR1 and CDR2 (germline): LNHDA, SQIVND (reference sequence). The CDR3 DNA reads TGTGTCAGTAGTTTAGCCGGCTACAATGAGCAGTTCTTC. Protein product: CVSSLAGYNEQFF.

This clonotype was picked up many times. This chain uses TRBV7-2 with TRBJ2-1; 10 nucleotides match TRBD2. Losses at the gene ends were 2 bases for V and 5 bases for J; bases not matched to a gene: 3. CDR1 and CDR2 (germline): SGHTA, FQGNSA. The CDR3 covers 15 residues. The CDR3 DNA reads TGTGCCAGCAGCTTAATAGCGGGGGGCAACAATGAGCAGTTCTTC. This gives the protein CASSLIAGGNNEQFF.

The J gene is TRBJ2-5, the V gene TRBV6-2 or TRBV6-3, with a possible D match to TRBD1 (6 bases). V was cut by 1 base and J by 5 bases, with 14 bases left in between. CDR1 and CDR2 from the germline V gene are MNHEY and SVGEGT. The CDR3 is 15 residues long. CDR3 coding DNA: TGTGCCAGCAGTTACTTCCGGGACAAAGGGGAGACCCAGTACTTC. Translation: CASSYFRDKGETQYF.

This clonotype showed up just a few times. The chain links TRBV2 to TRBJ2-3; tentative D call: TRBD1 (6 bases). This CDR3 spans 14 amino acids. The germline V gene has CDR1 SNHLY and CDR2 FYNNEI. Between the trimmed V and J ends, which lost 5 bases and 3 bases, there was a span of 12 bases. The DNA for the CDR3 is TGTGCCAGCAGTCGGCCAGGGGAGACAGATACGCAGTATTTT. Translated, it gives CASSRPGETDTQYF.

The rearrangement joins TRBV9 to TRBJ2-7, with TRBD2 matching over 10 bases. Germline-derived CDR1 and CDR2 are SGDLS and YYNGEE. The CDR3 runs 15 residues. V lost 2 bases and J lost 4; bases outside the gene matches: 6. This chain's CDR3 is CASSVRTSGVYEQYF. CDR3 bases: TGTGCCAGCAGCGTCAGAACTAGCGGGGTGTACGAGCAGTACTTC.